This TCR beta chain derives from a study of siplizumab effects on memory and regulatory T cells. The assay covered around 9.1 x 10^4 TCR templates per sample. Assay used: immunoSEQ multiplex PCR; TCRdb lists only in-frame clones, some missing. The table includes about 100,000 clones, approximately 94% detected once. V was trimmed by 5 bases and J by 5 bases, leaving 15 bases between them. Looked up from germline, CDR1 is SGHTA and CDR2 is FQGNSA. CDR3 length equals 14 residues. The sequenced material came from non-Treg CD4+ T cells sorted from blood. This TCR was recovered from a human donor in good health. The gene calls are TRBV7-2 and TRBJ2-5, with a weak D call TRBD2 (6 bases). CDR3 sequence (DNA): TGTGCCAGCAGCGGACTATATACCGGGGAGACCCAGTACTTC. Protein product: CASSGLYTGETQYF.